The source of this TCR beta chain is a study of blood T cell repertoires in COVID-19. About the research overall: The study drew acute and convalescent COVID-19 samples from the United States, Italy and Spain. From T cells, B-cell-depleted T cells, or PBMCs came the material, which was cDNA or gDNA.

Germline lookup yields CDR1 LGHNT and CDR2 FRNRAP. V lost 0 bases to trimming and J lost 1 base; unmatched junction nucleotides: 14. The CDR3 sequence is 19 residues long. Original processing notes: Amplification of reference gene primers provided the estimated nucleated cell counts. Libraries were prepared by immunoSEQ multiplex PCR; TCRdb keeps only in-frame clonotypes and omits some of them. V, J and clone size reflect that table, while D and trimming were determined from the DNA. The table includes 120,000 or so clones, approximately 84% detected once. The rearrangement links TRBV12-5 to TRBJ1-2; TRBD1 matches at 7 bases. The TCR comes from a woman aged 25 to 39 who had recovered from COVID-19. Material for sequencing was peripheral blood. The CDR3 is CASGLVLWGQPRFNYGYTF. The DNA for the CDR3 is TGTGCTAGTGGTTTGGTACTCTGGGGACAGCCGAGATTTAACTATGGCTACACCTTC.